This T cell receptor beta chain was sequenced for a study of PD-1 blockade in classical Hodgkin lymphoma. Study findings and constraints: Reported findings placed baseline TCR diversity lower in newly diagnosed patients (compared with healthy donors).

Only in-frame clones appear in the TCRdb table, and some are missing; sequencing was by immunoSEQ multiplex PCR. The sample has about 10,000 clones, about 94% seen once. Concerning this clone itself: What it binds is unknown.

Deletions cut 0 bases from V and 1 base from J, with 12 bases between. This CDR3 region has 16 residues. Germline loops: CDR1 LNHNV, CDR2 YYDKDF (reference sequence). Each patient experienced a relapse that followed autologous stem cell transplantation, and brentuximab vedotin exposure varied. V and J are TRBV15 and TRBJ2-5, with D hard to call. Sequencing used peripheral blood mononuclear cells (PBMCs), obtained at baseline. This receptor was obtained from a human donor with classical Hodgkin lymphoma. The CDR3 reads CATSRDLLVAQETQYF. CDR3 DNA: TGTGCCACCAGCAGAGATCTTTTAGTCGCCCAAGAGACCCAGTACTTC.